What follows are 27 T cell receptor beta chains derived from one specimen sequenced in a study of type 1 regulatory T cells (dated by TCRdb to the early 2020s). TCRdb names Illumina MiSeq as the instrument used. The public reads were reanalyzed by TCRdb: fastp trimming at Q25, MiXCR alignment, in-frame beta chains only. Each CDR3 protein appears once, grouped with its most common genes and DNA. The sample has 75,000 to 100,000 distinct CDR3 sequences on record, 25% to 40% of them singletons. The top ten clonotypes cover less than 2.5% of the sample. Sequenced input: CD4+ T cells, either the whole sample or a sorted fraction (not recorded which). The receptor set was obtained from a human donor in good health.

This clonotype was detected only a few times. The chain employs TRBV20-1 and TRBJ2-1; 11 bases map to TRBD2. The CDR3 totals 15 residues. The trim removed 5 bases at V and 1 base at J, leaving 4 bases unmatched. CDR1 and CDR2 (germline): DFQATT, SNEGSKA (reference sequence). The CDR3 DNA reads TGCAGTGCTGAACGGACTAGCGGGTCCTACAATGAGCAGTTCTTC. Its translation is CSAERTSGSYNEQFF.

The V call is TRBV20-1, the J call TRBJ2-1; D is undetermined. V dropped 0 bases and J dropped 14 bases, with 11 bases sitting between them. The CDR3 runs to 11 residues. Germline CDR1 and CDR2: DFQATT and SNEGSKA (reference sequence). CDR3 sequence: CSARENPSEFF. The CDR3 coding sequence is TGCAGTGCTAGAGAAAACCCAAGCGAGTTCTTC.

A few counts support this clonotype. V usage is TRBV29-1 and J usage is TRBJ2-7; 11 bases align to TRBD2. This CDR3 contains 13 residues. CDR1 and CDR2 from the germline V gene are SQVTM and ANQGSEA. J was trimmed by 3 bases and V by 7 bases; bases with no gene match: 5. CDR3 coding DNA: TGCAGCGGGGCTAGCGGGAGGAACTACGAGCAGTACTTC. It codes for CSGASGRNYEQYF.

The J gene is TRBJ2-2, the V gene TRBV29-1; the D call may be TRBD1 or TRBD2 (7 bases each). CDR3 length: 11 residues. CDR1 is SQVTM, CDR2 ANQGSEA, per germline. Here the CDR3 reads CSAGGAGELFF. For the CDR3, the DNA is TGCAGTGCAGGGGGGGCCGGGGAGCTGTTTTTT.

This clonotype was counted between two and nine times. This sequence joins TRBV7-8 and TRBJ2-7, with TRBD2 matching over 12 bases. Germline V CDR1 and CDR2: SGHVS, FQNEAQ. V dropped 2 bases and J dropped 7; count of bases not matched to a gene: 6. The CDR3 totals 15 residues. In nucleotides, the CDR3 is TGTGCCAGCAGCTTAATCCTAGCGGGAGGGGGAGAGCAGTACTTC. Encoded protein: CASSLILAGGGEQYF.

The chain has TRBV7-2 and TRBJ2-3, with D possibly matching TRBD2 (5 bases). This CDR3 contains 14 residues. Deletions cut 5 bases from V and 2 bases from J, with 11 bases between. Germline V gives CDR1 SGHTA, CDR2 FQGNSA. DNA for the CDR3: TGTGCCAGCAGCCAAGGCGGGTCCACAGATACGCAGTATTTT. It encodes CASSQGGSTDTQYF.

The chain combines TRBV19 with TRBJ2-3; a possible D gene is TRBD2 (6 bases). This CDR3 spans 14 amino acids. The V end lost 6 bases, the J end lost 4 bases, and 14 bases lay between the germline ends. Per the germline V gene, CDR1 is LNHDA and CDR2 is SQIVND (reference sequence). The CDR3 sequence: CASRNRGGADTQYF. The CDR3 nucleotides read TGTGCCAGTAGGAATCGAGGAGGGGCAGATACGCAGTATTTT.

This clonotype was seen more than once but under ten times. The V and J genes are TRBV29-1 and TRBJ2-1; 9 bases are shared with TRBD2. Germline V gene data show CDR1 as SQVTM and CDR2 as ANQGSEA. This CDR3 spans 13 amino acids. The J segment lost 9 bases and the V segment lost 2 bases, leaving 5 bases of the junction unmatched. For the CDR3, the DNA is TGCAGCGTTGAACTAGCGGGAAAAGGTGAGCAGTTCTTC. Residues: CSVELAGKGEQFF.

This clonotype was recorded once. The gene calls are TRBV5-6 and TRBJ2-2; TRBD1 matches at 8 bases. Losses at the gene ends were 2 bases for V and 7 bases for J; bases not matched to a gene: 7. This CDR3 has 15 amino acids. CDR1 is SGHDT and CDR2 is YYEEEE in the germline V gene. CDR3 DNA sequence: TGTGCCAGCAGCTTCTTACAGGGGGGCAACGGGGAGCTGTTTTTT. Amino acid sequence: CASSFLQGGNGELFF.

Note on this clonotype: One end of the junction fails to match germline, which may point to a read error. The V and J genes are TRBV12-3 or TRBV12-4 and TRBJ2-5; possible D gene TRBD2, 6 bases. This CDR3 has 13 residues. Written as DNA, the CDR3 is TGTGCCAGCACATCGGGAACGGGGGAGACTCAGTACTTC. Amino acids: CASTSGTGETQYF.

V usage is TRBV5-8 and J usage is TRBJ2-3; D possibly matches TRBD1 or TRBD2 (5 bases each). Trimming took 4 bases from V and 8 from J, leaving 11 bases between them. CDR1 and CDR2 (germline): SGHTS, YDEGEE. The CDR3 has 12 residues. CDR3 bases: TGTGCCAGCAGCATGCCCGGGGCTACGCAGTATTTT. This codes for CASSMPGATQYF.

This clonotype turned up a few times. This chain joins TRBV5-4 and TRBJ2-1; TRBD1 aligns across 8 bases. Germline CDR1 and CDR2: SGHNT and YYREEE (reference sequence). The CDR3 contains 15 residues. V shed 6 bases and J 0 bases; nucleotides not matched to a gene: 5. CDR3 in DNA: TGTGCCAGCAAACCCCAGGGGGCCTCCTACAATGAGCAGTTCTTC. It is translated as CASKPQGASYNEQFF.

This chain joins TRBV7-2 and TRBJ2-3; perhaps D is TRBD1 or TRBD2 (5 bases each). Germline assignment: CDR1 SGHTA and CDR2 FQGNSA. V gave up 2 bases and J gave up 10 bases, with 22 bases separating them. CDR3 size: 16 residues. The CDR3 sequence: CASSLKGTSRTFAQYF. The CDR3 DNA is TGTGCCAGCAGCTTAAAGGGGACCAGCAGAACCTTCGCGCAGTATTTT.

The V call is TRBV20-1, the J call TRBJ2-3, with D perhaps TRBD2 (5 bases). The V gene lost 4 bases and the J gene lost 5 bases, with 16 bases spanning the gap. The germline gives CDR1 DFQATT, CDR2 SNEGSKA (reference sequence). The CDR3 runs to 14 residues. CDR3 region: CSAMRPSGEDTQYF. DNA for the CDR3: TGCAGTGCTATGAGGCCGAGCGGCGAAGATACGCAGTATTTT.

CDR3 sequence (DNA): TGTGCCAGCAGCTACAGGCCGAACTATGGCTACACCTTC. Its protein is CASSYRPNYGYTF. The chain joins TRBV5-4 to TRBJ1-2; D is perhaps TRBD1 (5 bases). This CDR3 is built from 13 residues. Between the trimmed V and J ends, which lost 3 bases and 2 bases, there was a span of 8 bases. The germline V gene encodes CDR1 SGHNT and CDR2 YYREEE (reference sequence).

This chain links TRBV5-1 with TRBJ2-7; 9 nucleotides align to TRBD2. V dropped 3 bases and J dropped 6; count of bases not matched to a gene: 7. Germline assignment: CDR1 SGHRS and CDR2 YFSETQ. There are 14 residues in the CDR3. CDR3 in DNA: TGCGCCAGCAGCTCCTTAGCGGGAGCCGGCGAGCAGTACTTC. This translates into CASSSLAGAGEQYF.

The genes are TRBV11-2 and TRBJ1-5; D perhaps matches TRBD1 (6 bases). Deletions cut 1 base from V and 4 bases from J, with 11 bases between. This CDR3 region has 15 residues. CDR1 and CDR2 from the germline V gene are SGHAT and FQNNGV. The CDR3 nucleotides are TGTGCCAGCAGCTTAGCGGGCCAGGGGAATCAGCCCCAGCATTTT. Translating gives CASSLAGQGNQPQHF.

The chain has TRBV7-2 and TRBJ1-2, with D possibly being TRBD1 (6 bases). V was clipped by 6 bases and J by 2 bases, with 13 bases between them. CDR1 is SGHTA and CDR2 is FQGNSA in the germline V gene. The CDR3 totals 14 residues. CDR3 in amino acids: CASRRGRGNYGYTF. DNA for the CDR3: TGTGCCAGCAGACGGGGAAGGGGGAACTATGGCTACACCTTC.

The CDR3 DNA is TGTGCCAGCAGTCTTTCGCCAAACACCGGGGAGCTGTTTTTT. This gives the protein CASSLSPNTGELFF. This rearrangement joins TRBV12-3 or TRBV12-4 to TRBJ2-2; D is unresolved. The CDR3 has 14 residues. Between the trimmed V and J ends, which lost 5 bases and 2 bases, there was a span of 9 bases.

This clonotype was observed once. The CDR3 loop is CASSLSWGTGELFF. The DNA for the CDR3 is TGTGCCAGCAGCTTATCATGGGGGACCGGGGAGCTGTTTTTT. The V and J genes are TRBV7-2 and TRBJ2-2; D tentatively fits TRBD1 or TRBD2 (5 bases each). Between the trimmed V and J ends, which lost 2 bases and 5 bases, there was a span of 9 bases. CDR3 length equals 14 residues. The V gene's germline CDR1 is SGHTA and CDR2 FQGNSA.

The V call is TRBV28, the J call TRBJ2-2; D not resolved. Per germline, CDR1 MDHEN and CDR2 SYDVKM. The V and J ends lost 4 bases and 0 bases respectively, with 6 bases between them. CDR3 length: 14 residues. The CDR3: CASSSRPNTGELFF. The DNA of the CDR3 is TGTGCCAGCAGTTCACGTCCGAACACCGGGGAGCTGTTTTTT.

The chain couples TRBV7-2 to TRBJ2-4; 11 nucleotides align to TRBD2. There are 18 residues in the CDR3. V shed 5 bases, J shed 0 bases, and the junction held 9 bases outside the gene matches. CDR1 and CDR2 from the germline V gene are SGHTA and FQGNSA. The CDR3 here is CASSQRTGLAGAKNIQYF. The DNA for the CDR3 is TGTGCCAGCAGCCAACGAACCGGACTAGCGGGAGCCAAAAACATTCAGTACTTC.

This chain connects TRBV19 to TRBJ2-2; 7 bases are a match to TRBD2. The CDR3 has 16 amino acids. Trimming took 0 bases from V and 3 from J; bases not matched to a gene: 4. Germline V gives CDR1 LNHDA, CDR2 SQIVND (reference sequence). The CDR3 loop is CASSIERTRDTGELFF. CDR3 nucleotide sequence: TGTGCCAGTAGTATAGAGAGGACTAGAGACACCGGGGAGCTGTTTTTT.

This clonotype has more than one count but fewer than ten. This chain links TRBV3-1 with TRBJ1-1; D might be TRBD1 (6 bases). This CDR3 spans 15 amino acids. The V end was cut by 6 bases, the J end by 1 base, with 15 bases between. Germline CDR1 LGHDT, CDR2 YNNKEL (reference sequence). CDR3 nucleotide sequence: TGTGCCAGCAGTCCTAACAGGGTCGCGAACACTGAAGCTTTCTTT. Amino acids: CASSPNRVANTEAFF.

To note about this clonotype: A read error may account for a junction end that differs from germline. This rearrangement joins TRBV24-1 to TRBJ2-3; 11 positions match TRBD2. The CDR3 covers 16 residues. Germline CDR1 is KGHDR and CDR2 is SFDVKD. CDR3 coding DNA: TGTGCCACCAGTGAAGGCGGACTAGCGGGCACAAATACGCAGTATTTT. Translation: CATSEGGLAGTNTQYF.

The chain carries TRBV7-2 and TRBJ2-1; no firm D call. Germline-derived CDR1 and CDR2 are SGHTA and FQGNSA. The CDR3 extends over 14 amino acids. V was shortened by 1 base and J by 3 bases, with 7 bases between the two germline ends. CDR3 nucleotides: TGTGCCAGCAGCTTAGTGGCTGTCTACAATGAGCAGTTCTTC. This sequence encodes CASSLVAVYNEQFF. The variable domain in full, with the rest retrieved from reference TRBV7-2 and TRBJ2-1, is GAGVSQSPSNKVTEKGKDVELRCDPISGHTALYWYRQSLGQGLEFLIYFQGNSAPDKSGLPSDRFSAERTGGSVSTLTIQRTQQEDSAVYLCASSLVAVYNEQFFGPGTRLTVL.

The genes are TRBV5-1 and TRBJ2-1; 11 bases agree with TRBD2. Germline CDR1 and CDR2: SGHRS and YFSETQ. The CDR3 extends over 15 amino acids. V gave up 6 bases and J gave up 9 bases; unmatched junction bases: 11. The chain's CDR3 is CASTLIAGGAVEQFF. DNA of the CDR3: TGCGCCAGCACCCTAATAGCGGGAGGGGCCGTTGAGCAGTTCTTC.